These T cell receptor beta chains were read from a single sample in a study of regulatory T cells in long-lasting Graves disease. One entry per CDR3 protein, called by TCRdb with MiXCR from the multiplex PCR reads. The sample yields 400,000 to 500,000 distinct CDR3 sequences, less than 25% seen once. Sequenced material: peripheral blood mononuclear cells (PBMCs), taken when the disease was refractory, from a patient treated with antithyroid drugs. Receptors originate from a female donor with Graves disease. Each CDR3 is given with its conserved first and last residue. Each record gives: J gene, clone size, V gene, CDR3 protein. The size field is filled for only some rows; it gives once, few, many or a size class.

j_call: TRBJ2-2; clone_size: few; v_call: TRBV6-1; cdr3_aa: CASSPFAGELFF
j_call: TRBJ2-2; clone_size: few; v_call: TRBV2; cdr3_aa: CASSEDRGKTGELFF
j_call: TRBJ2-5; clone_size: few; v_call: TRBV6-2/TRBV6-3; cdr3_aa: CASSYLGQGLQETQYF
j_call: TRBJ1-4; clone_size: NA; v_call: TRBV6-1; cdr3_aa: CASSKDSHPGGLFF
j_call: TRBJ1-5; clone_size: NA; v_call: TRBV28; cdr3_aa: CASSLSRRFSNQPQHF
j_call: TRBJ1-1; clone_size: few; v_call: TRBV20-1; cdr3_aa: CSALRGDGSPEAFF
j_call: TRBJ2-2; clone_size: few; v_call: TRBV24-1; cdr3_aa: CATSDWRGNTGELFF
j_call: TRBJ2-7; clone_size: NA; v_call: TRBV7-3; cdr3_aa: CASTPGDSGGGEQYF
j_call: TRBJ2-4; clone_size: many; v_call: TRBV3-1; cdr3_aa: CASSQDGLAAKNIQYF
j_call: TRBJ1-5; clone_size: few; v_call: TRBV6-1; cdr3_aa: CASSDLLVRGNQPQHF
j_call: TRBJ2-2; clone_size: NA; v_call: TRBV4-1; cdr3_aa: CASSQGTVVTGELFF
j_call: TRBJ2-3; clone_size: NA; v_call: TRBV7-3; cdr3_aa: CASSSRTGGTDTQYF
j_call: TRBJ1-1; clone_size: many; v_call: TRBV3-1; cdr3_aa: CASSQGRDTEAFF
j_call: TRBJ2-7; clone_size: many; v_call: TRBV15; cdr3_aa: CATSRDRDSSYEQYF
j_call: TRBJ2-1; clone_size: NA; v_call: TRBV2; cdr3_aa: CASSQGFGTINEQFF
j_call: TRBJ1-6; clone_size: NA; v_call: TRBV9; cdr3_aa: CANSVTGFNSPLHF
j_call: TRBJ1-1; clone_size: many; v_call: TRBV12-3/TRBV12-4; cdr3_aa: CASSGRAENTEAFF
j_call: TRBJ2-7; clone_size: few; v_call: TRBV5-1; cdr3_aa: CASGLAGISSYEQYF
j_call: TRBJ2-3; clone_size: NA; v_call: TRBV28; cdr3_aa: CASRSREGRADTQYF
j_call: TRBJ2-2; clone_size: many; v_call: TRBV11-3; cdr3_aa: CASSPEPTGELFF
j_call: TRBJ2-7; clone_size: NA; v_call: TRBV7-9; cdr3_aa: CVSSWTSSYEQYF
j_call: TRBJ1-1; clone_size: NA; v_call: TRBV19; cdr3_aa: CASLMEGLANTEAFF
j_call: TRBJ2-1; clone_size: NA; v_call: TRBV29-1; cdr3_aa: CSVEGLAGVTEQFF
j_call: TRBJ2-7; clone_size: few; v_call: TRBV6-1; cdr3_aa: CASNSGNFYEQYF
j_call: TRBJ1-1; clone_size: few; v_call: TRBV5-5; cdr3_aa: CASSLSFDEAFF
j_call: TRBJ2-7; clone_size: many; v_call: TRBV11-2; cdr3_aa: CASSLVTDSPTMGEQYF
j_call: TRBJ1-1; clone_size: NA; v_call: TRBV7-9; cdr3_aa: CASSAPGGGATEAFF
j_call: TRBJ2-7; clone_size: few; v_call: TRBV6-1; cdr3_aa: CASRPWGESSSYEQYF
j_call: TRBJ1-1; clone_size: few; v_call: TRBV30; cdr3_aa: CASAKNTEAFF
j_call: TRBJ2-5; clone_size: many; v_call: TRBV2; cdr3_aa: CASSEGRLRGTQYF
j_call: TRBJ1-5; clone_size: many; v_call: TRBV20-1; cdr3_aa: CSARDPTSRGYSNQPQHF
j_call: TRBJ1-1; clone_size: NA; v_call: TRBV19; cdr3_aa: CASSPVGRANTEAFF
j_call: TRBJ2-7; clone_size: few; v_call: TRBV5-1; cdr3_aa: CASSPLGGGEQYF
j_call: TRBJ1-2; clone_size: many; v_call: TRBV7-9; cdr3_aa: CASSLTESYGYTF
j_call: TRBJ2-7; clone_size: once; v_call: TRBV4-3; cdr3_aa: CASSLVPGAGNEQYF
j_call: TRBJ1-4; clone_size: few; v_call: TRBV20-1; cdr3_aa: CSARALVRGTNEKLFF
j_call: TRBJ1-1; clone_size: NA; v_call: TRBV20-1; cdr3_aa: CSASETTSLEAFF
j_call: TRBJ2-2; clone_size: NA; v_call: TRBV13; cdr3_aa: CASSPRGDRYTGELFF
j_call: TRBJ2-5; clone_size: many; v_call: TRBV3-1; cdr3_aa: CASSQGQTSGNQETQYF
j_call: TRBJ2-5; clone_size: NA; v_call: TRBV20-1; cdr3_aa: CSAGGLAGETQYF
j_call: TRBJ2-3; clone_size: NA; v_call: TRBV7-6; cdr3_aa: CASSFPGGGGTDTQYF
j_call: TRBJ2-7; clone_size: many; v_call: TRBV18; cdr3_aa: CASSPRILSYEQYF
j_call: TRBJ2-7; clone_size: many; v_call: TRBV28; cdr3_aa: CASSLSGGRVRRYF
j_call: TRBJ1-2; clone_size: many; v_call: TRBV28; cdr3_aa: CASSPDRVAGYTF
j_call: TRBJ1-1; clone_size: NA; v_call: TRBV30; cdr3_aa: CAWSWRGSNTEAFF
j_call: TRBJ1-1; clone_size: NA; v_call: TRBV5-1; cdr3_aa: CASSWTGDEAFF
j_call: TRBJ1-5; clone_size: many; v_call: TRBV27; cdr3_aa: CASSFTGFQPQHF
j_call: TRBJ1-5; clone_size: many; v_call: TRBV28; cdr3_aa: CASSLWTGLGQPQHF
j_call: TRBJ2-5; clone_size: many; v_call: TRBV15; cdr3_aa: CATSRADRTYVETQYF
j_call: TRBJ1-1; clone_size: many; v_call: TRBV28; cdr3_aa: CASTPDRPTEAFF
j_call: TRBJ1-3; clone_size: NA; v_call: TRBV7-9; cdr3_aa: CASSPFALLNTIYF
j_call: TRBJ2-7; clone_size: many; v_call: TRBV10-3; cdr3_aa: CATSRTGDTYEQYF
j_call: TRBJ2-7; clone_size: NA; v_call: TRBV7-9; cdr3_aa: CASSPGSGPPGEQYF
j_call: TRBJ2-5; clone_size: many; v_call: TRBV7-8; cdr3_aa: CASSQGRDLVGTQYF
j_call: TRBJ1-1; clone_size: few; v_call: TRBV5-1; cdr3_aa: CASSLAGGEATEAFF
j_call: TRBJ2-5; clone_size: NA; v_call: TRBV7-9; cdr3_aa: CASKRSPRETQYF
j_call: TRBJ1-6; clone_size: many; v_call: TRBV27; cdr3_aa: CASRETGGHNSPLHF